The 30 T cell receptor beta chains below were found in one sample sequenced in a study of Graves' ophthalmopathy and Graves' hyperthyroidism. RNA transcripts served as template for amplifying TCR beta CDR3 sequences. First-round RT-PCR used HTBI primers; second-round multiplex PCR followed. Using its own MiXCR run on the multiplex PCR reads, TCRdb lists one record per CDR3 protein. The data contain roughly 400,000 distinct CDR3 sequences, about 18% of them singletons. Specimen: peripheral blood. These receptors were obtained from a woman aged 18-29 years with Graves' ophthalmopathy.

The chain has TRBV20-1 and TRBJ2-2; D is tentatively TRBD1 or TRBD2 (6 bases each). The V gene's germline CDR1 is DFQATT and CDR2 SNEGSKA (reference sequence). This CDR3 spans 18 amino acids. The V and J ends lost 3 bases and 4 bases respectively, with 24 bases between them. CDR3 residues: CSASDRELLGGSTGELFF. The CDR3 DNA reads as TGCAGTGCTAGTGATAGGGAACTACTAGGGGGGAGCACCGGGGAGCTGTTTTTT.

This clonotype was counted many times. The chain joins TRBV7-2 to TRBJ2-7; 10 bases match TRBD1. In germline, CDR1 is SGHTA, CDR2 FQGNSA. With V trimmed by 2 bases and J by 5 bases, 12 bases remained unmatched. This CDR3 region has 17 residues. The CDR3 loop is CASSLSATGGASHEQYF. The CDR3 nucleotides read TGTGCCAGCAGCTTAAGCGCGACAGGGGGCGCGAGTCACGAGCAGTACTTC.

V is TRBV11-2 and J is TRBJ2-7, with 8 bases that match TRBD2. Germline CDR1 and CDR2: SGHAT and FQNNGV. CDR3 length: 16 residues. V dropped 2 bases and J dropped 9; count of bases not matched to a gene: 15. CDR3 DNA: TGTGCCAGCAGCTTATTCGTCGTGACTAGCGAAAAGGGGCAGTACTTC. Its protein product is CASSLFVVTSEKGQYF.

This clonotype was found many times. The V gene is TRBV29-1, the J gene TRBJ2-7, with 7 bases matching TRBD2. The length of the CDR3 is 13 residues. The V segment lost 5 bases and the J segment 4 bases; nucleotides outside the gene matches: 8. Germline V gives CDR1 SQVTM, CDR2 ANQGSEA. CDR3 loop: CSVLRLADYEQYF. The CDR3 nucleotides are TGCAGCGTTTTAAGGCTAGCGGATTACGAGCAGTACTTC.

This clonotype was seen ten or more times. The CDR3 sequence is CAGRTGDTGELFF. The CDR3 DNA sequence: TGTGCCGGCCGGACAGGGGACACCGGGGAGCTGTTTTTT. The gene calls are TRBV30 and TRBJ2-2, with 9 bases matching TRBD1. Trimming removed 8 bases from V and 3 bases from J; junction bases left unmatched: 4. The germline V gene encodes CDR1 GTSNPN and CDR2 SVGIG (reference sequence). CDR3 length equals 13 residues.

This sequence joins TRBV6-1 and TRBJ2-5; D might be TRBD1 (6 bases). The CDR3 is 12 amino acids. Germline V gene sequence: CDR1 MNHNS, CDR2 SASEGT. Trimming stripped 8 bases from V and 5 bases from J, with 12 bases between. This CDR3 reads CASAQGGETQYF. The CDR3, as DNA: TGTGCCAGCGCACAGGGTGGGGAGACCCAGTACTTC.

The chain couples TRBV10-3 to TRBJ2-5, with TRBD2 matching over 9 bases. The germline V gene encodes CDR1 ENHRY and CDR2 SYGVKD. J lost 4 bases, V lost 0 bases, and 3 bases had no gene match. The CDR3 length is 15 residues. CDR3 in amino acids: CAISESDSGRETQYF. The CDR3 DNA is TGTGCCATCAGTGAGTCGGATAGCGGGAGAGAGACCCAGTACTTC.

This clonotype was counted ten times or more. The V gene is TRBV20-1, the J gene TRBJ2-7, with D perhaps TRBD2 (7 bases). Germline loops: CDR1 DFQATT, CDR2 SNEGSKA (reference sequence). The CDR3 contains 13 residues. V was clipped by 6 bases and J by 2 bases, with 14 bases between them. The CDR3 bases are TGCAGTGCCCTAAGGGGGGGCCCCTACGAGCAGTACTTC. It is translated as CSALRGGPYEQYF.

This clonotype has at least ten counts. The CDR3 DNA sequence: TGTGCCAGCCAACCCCATTGGCCGGTGAGCACTGAAGCTTTCTTT. This translates into CASQPHWPVSTEAFF. The V gene is TRBV12-3 or TRBV12-4, the J gene TRBJ1-1; D not resolved. V lost 8 bases and J 4 bases, leaving 20 bases between the germline ends. The CDR3 extends over 15 amino acids.

This rearrangement joins TRBV12-3 or TRBV12-4 to TRBJ2-2, with 7 bases matching TRBD2. V was pared by 6 bases and J by 7 bases, with 8 bases of the junction left unmatched. The CDR3 covers 14 residues. In DNA, the CDR3 is TGTGCCAGCAGGGCGGGAGAGCGGAACGGGGAGCTGTTTTTT. This sequence encodes CASRAGERNGELFF.

This clonotype came up many times. This rearrangement joins TRBV28 to TRBJ2-7; D possibly uses TRBD1 or TRBD2 (5 bases each). Germline V lookup: CDR1 MDHEN, CDR2 SYDVKM. The CDR3 is 14 amino acids. V gave up 7 bases and J gave up 4 bases, with 17 bases separating them. The CDR3 loop reads CASTKRGEGYEQYF. The CDR3 DNA is TGTGCCAGCACAAAGAGAGGAGAGGGGTACGAGCAGTACTTC. The full variable domain, with the rest looked up from reference TRBV28 and TRBJ2-7, is DVKVTQSSRYLVKRTGEKVFLECVQDMDHENMFWYRQDPGLGLRLIYFSYDVKMKEKGDIPEGYSVSREKKERFSLILESASTNQTSMYLCASTKRGEGYEQYFGPGTRLTVT.

In this sample, this clonotype turned up many times. The gene calls are TRBV7-9 and TRBJ2-5, with 8 bases that match TRBD1. The CDR3 length is 15 residues. Germline V CDR1 and CDR2: SEHNR, FQNEAQ (reference sequence). V was clipped by 5 bases and J by 5 bases; unmatched bases: 10. As DNA, the CDR3 is TGTGCCAGCAGCAAGGACAGGGTATTTTTGGAGACCCAGTACTTC. Protein product: CASSKDRVFLETQYF.

This clonotype has at least ten counts. The chain combines TRBV18 with TRBJ2-7; D uncertain. The ends were cut back, 3 bases at V and 7 bases at J, with 16 bases in the middle. Germline CDR1 reads KGHSH; CDR2 reads LQKENI. The CDR3 covers 14 residues. As DNA, the CDR3 is TGTGCCAGCTCACCGAGGCCTGCCGGGTGGGAGCAGTACTTC. It specifies CASSPRPAGWEQYF.

This clonotype was seen many times. V usage is TRBV11-2 and J usage is TRBJ2-7; tentative D call: TRBD2 (5 bases). The CDR3 runs to 14 residues. The V and J ends lost 3 bases and 5 bases respectively, with 14 bases between them. CDR1 and CDR2 from the germline V gene are SGHAT and FQNNGV. CDR3 protein: CASSLAGKRDEQYF. In DNA form, the CDR3 reads TGTGCCAGCAGCTTGGCGGGTAAGAGGGACGAGCAGTACTTC. The full variable domain, completed using reference TRBV11-2 and TRBJ2-7, is EAGVAQSPRYKIIEKRQSVAFWCNPISGHATLYWYQQILGQGPKLLIQFQNNGVVDDSQLPKDRFSAERLKGVDSTLKIQPAKLEDSAVYLCASSLAGKRDEQYFGPGTRLTVT.

This clonotype was seen at least ten times. This chain joins TRBV2 and TRBJ2-4; 8 positions agree with TRBD1. CDR3 length: 14 amino acids. Per the germline V gene, CDR1 is SNHLY and CDR2 is FYNNEI. V was pared by 5 bases and J by 6 bases, with 6 bases of the junction left unmatched. The CDR3 region is CASSLGQAVNIQYF. The DNA of the CDR3 is TGTGCCAGCAGTCTGGGACAGGCGGTAAACATTCAGTACTTC.

This clonotype has a count of ten or more. The V call is TRBV28, the J call TRBJ2-7, with D possibly matching TRBD1 (5 bases). Germline CDR1 reads MDHEN; CDR2 reads SYDVKM. CDR3 size: 14 residues. V was cut by 3 bases and J by 2 bases, with 11 bases left in between. The CDR3 loop reads CASSFRRQTYEQYF. The CDR3 nucleotides read TGTGCCAGCAGTTTCCGTAGACAGACCTACGAGCAGTACTTC.

The V and J genes are TRBV6-1 and TRBJ1-6; D call uncertain. Between the trimmed V and J ends, which lost 2 bases and 9 bases, there was a span of 11 bases. This CDR3 is 14 amino acids long. Per the germline V gene, CDR1 is MNHNS and CDR2 is SASEGT. CDR3 sequence (DNA): TGTGCCAGCAGTGAACTAGGGTTTGGTTCACCCCTCCACTTT. As protein: CASSELGFGSPLHF.

This clonotype was found many times. V gene TRBV5-1 combines with J gene TRBJ1-1; D gene uncertain. CDR1 SGHRS and CDR2 YFSETQ come from the germline V gene. The CDR3 runs 11 residues. V shed 0 bases and J shed 6 bases, with 3 bases lying between them. The chain's CDR3 is CASSLESEAFF. Written as DNA, the CDR3 is TGCGCCAGCAGCTTGGAGTCTGAAGCTTTCTTT.

This clonotype was seen at least ten times. The chain combines TRBV4-3 with TRBJ1-2, with D perhaps matching TRBD1 (5 bases). Germline loops: CDR1 LGHNA, CDR2 YSLEER. V shed 4 bases and J shed 6 bases, with 15 bases lying between them. The CDR3 totals 14 residues. The CDR3 sequence: CASSRQEGQDGYTF. In DNA, the CDR3 is TGCGCCAGCAGCCGACAAGAGGGGCAGGATGGCTACACCTTC.

This clonotype was seen a few times. This chain links TRBV28 with TRBJ1-2; 7 positions match TRBD1. This CDR3 contains 14 residues. V trimming: 8 bases; J trimming: 8 bases; junction bases outside the gene matches: 14. The germline V gene encodes CDR1 MDHEN and CDR2 SYDVKM. CDR3 DNA sequence: TGTGCCAGCTCGGATGGAGGGGGCGCTCGCGGCTACACCTTC. As protein: CASSDGGGARGYTF.

In this sample, this clonotype turned up many times. The chain has TRBV20-1 and TRBJ2-5; 8 bases match TRBD1. Germline V gene sequence: CDR1 DFQATT, CDR2 SNEGSKA (reference sequence). The CDR3 runs 14 residues. V was clipped by 6 bases and J by 7 bases; unmatched bases: 13. The CDR3: CSATPYRGVGTQYF. In nucleotides, the CDR3 is TGCAGTGCGACGCCTTACAGGGGGGTGGGGACCCAGTACTTC.

This clonotype showed up many times. V gene TRBV14 combines with J gene TRBJ2-5; D gene ambiguous. Trimming stripped 1 base from V and 3 bases from J, with 12 bases between. The CDR3 consists of 15 residues. In germline, CDR1 is SGHDN, CDR2 FVKESK. CDR3 nucleotides: TGTGCCAGCAGCCAAGGGCAGTTCCCTGAAGAGACCCAGTACTTC. It translates to CASSQGQFPEETQYF.

This clonotype has a handful of counts. The chain combines TRBV6-1 with TRBJ2-2, with a weak D call TRBD1 (6 bases). V dropped 6 bases and J dropped 1 base, with 12 bases sitting between them. This CDR3 has 15 amino acids. CDR1 is MNHNS, CDR2 SASEGT, per germline. In DNA, the CDR3 is TGTGCCAGCAGCCCTCAGGGGTGGAACACCGGGGAGCTGTTTTTT. Amino acids: CASSPQGWNTGELFF.

Comment on this clonotype: A read error may be the cause here, since a much bigger clone is one base away. The chain employs TRBV24-1 and TRBJ2-7, with a weak D call TRBD1 (6 bases). From germline, CDR1 is KGHDR and CDR2 SFDVKD. With 4 bases removed from V and 2 bases from J, the gap between germline ends came to 14 bases. The CDR3 is 15 amino acids. The CDR3 reads CATSEVQGQAYEQYF. In DNA form, the CDR3 reads TGTGCCACCAGTGAAGTGCAGGGACAAGCCTACGAGCAGTACTTC.

This clonotype appeared many times. The rearrangement links TRBV29-1 to TRBJ1-1; D ambiguous. CDR1 SQVTM and CDR2 ANQGSEA come from the germline V gene. The CDR3 is 15 residues long. Trimming removed 2 bases at V and 0 bases at J, with 13 bases between. The DNA for the CDR3 is TGCAGCGTTGAACGGGGATTTCCCCTGAACACTGAAGCTTTCTTT. Protein product: CSVERGFPLNTEAFF.

This clonotype was seen repeatedly, ten times or more. This chain uses TRBV7-8 with TRBJ2-7; tentative D call: TRBD1 (5 bases). Trimming removed 4 bases at V and 0 bases at J, with 10 bases between. The CDR3 covers 14 residues. Germline CDR1 and CDR2: SGHVS and FQNEAQ. CDR3 protein: CASSSKTGSYEQYF. DNA for the CDR3: TGTGCCAGCAGCTCAAAAACAGGCTCCTACGAGCAGTACTTC. Combining the CDR3 with reference TRBV7-8 and TRBJ2-7 gives the whole variable domain GAGVSQSPRYKVAKRGQDVALRCDPISGHVSLFWYQQALGQGPEFLTYFQNEAQLDKSGLPSDRFFAERPEGSVSTLKIQRTQQEDSAVYLCASSSKTGSYEQYFGPGTRLTVT.

This clonotype has a count of ten or more. V is TRBV30 and J is TRBJ2-4; TRBD2 is a possible D gene (5 bases). The germline V and J ends were trimmed by 5 bases and 0 bases, with 17 bases remaining between them. The CDR3 contains 16 residues. Germline CDR1 reads GTSNPN; CDR2 reads SVGIG (reference sequence). The CDR3 spells CAWAPGSSLAKNIQYF. CDR3 sequence (DNA): TGTGCCTGGGCCCCGGGGTCCTCTTTAGCCAAAAACATTCAGTACTTC.

This clonotype was seen many times. One junction end disagrees with the germline gene, perhaps due to a read error. The CDR3 spells CASSTHGQGSTDTQYF. CDR3 nucleotide sequence: TGTGCTAGCAGCACCCATGGACAGGGGAGCACAGATACGCAGTATTTT. V usage is TRBV7-7 and J usage is TRBJ2-3; 9 bases are a match to TRBD1. Germline CDR1 reads SSHAT; CDR2 reads FNYEAQ (reference sequence). The CDR3 length is 16 residues.

This clonotype was recorded at least ten times. This chain uses TRBV12-3 or TRBV12-4 with TRBJ1-3; 8 bases line up with TRBD1. V lost 7 bases to trimming and J lost 2 bases; unmatched junction nucleotides: 4. The CDR3 contains 14 residues. As DNA, the CDR3 is TGTGCCAGCACCGACAGGGGAACTGGAAACACCATATATTTT. Translated, it gives CASTDRGTGNTIYF.

This clonotype was counted many times. The CDR3 spells CASTGQGYGYTF. The DNA of the CDR3 is TGTGCCAGCACCGGACAGGGGTACGGCTACACCTTC. The genes are TRBV6-1 and TRBJ1-2; 9 nucleotides line up with TRBD1. CDR1 and CDR2 from the germline V gene are MNHNS and SASEGT. J gave up 8 bases and V 7 bases, and 5 bases lay outside the gene matches. The CDR3 is 12 residues long.